The next 22 T cell receptor beta chains were all read from a single sample in a study of OX40 agonist ivuxolimab in advanced cancers. The assay was immunoSEQ multiplex PCR, and TCRdb's table has in-frame clones only and misses some. The table includes approximately 74,000 clones, 90% detected once. Specimen: CD4+ or CD8+ T cells sorted from blood, collected in a trial of the OX40 agonist ivuxolimab. The receptors were sampled from an adult with an advanced solid tumor such as melanoma, head and neck, liver or kidney cancer.

The chain carries TRBV6-5 and TRBJ1-6, with D maybe TRBD1 (5 bases). Germline V gene sequence: CDR1 MNHEY, CDR2 SVGAGI. The V and J ends lost 6 bases and 11 bases respectively, with 11 bases between them. There are 12 residues in the CDR3. The CDR3 protein is CASSREPPPLHF. CDR3 DNA sequence: TGTGCCAGCAGCAGGGAGCCGCCACCCCTCCACTTT.

This rearrangement joins TRBV19 to TRBJ1-5, with D hard to call. From germline, CDR1 is LNHDA and CDR2 SQIVND (reference sequence). With 7 bases removed from V and 0 bases from J, the gap between germline ends came to 10 bases. This CDR3 is 14 amino acids long. This chain's CDR3 is CASIDRDSNQPQHF. CDR3 DNA sequence: TGTGCCAGTATTGATAGGGATAGCAATCAGCCCCAGCATTTT.

V usage is TRBV9 and J usage is TRBJ2-2; TRBD1 aligns across 10 bases. CDR1 is SGDLS, CDR2 YYNGEE, per germline. Trimming removed 6 bases from V and 7 bases from J; junction bases left unmatched: 9. This CDR3 contains 15 residues. CDR3 coding DNA: TGTGCCAGCACCCCGGGACAGGGGTCGGTCGGGGAGCTGTTTTTT. Protein: CASTPGQGSVGELFF.

In its sample, this clone was seen a few times. The genes are TRBV30 and TRBJ2-1; 7 bases are shared with TRBD2. The CDR3 consists of 14 residues. The V gene end was trimmed by 0 bases and the J gene end by 10 bases; junction bases not matched to a gene: 9. From germline, CDR1 is GTSNPN and CDR2 SVGIG (reference sequence). The CDR3 region has the DNA TGTGCCTGGAGTGTATTTGCTAGCGGCCTGGAGCAGTTCTTC. This gives the protein CAWSVFASGLEQFF.

This clone appeared a single time. The chain recombines TRBV11-1 with TRBJ2-2; a weak D match, TRBD2 (7 bases). Germline CDR1 reads SGHAT; CDR2 reads FQDESV (reference sequence). V gave up 5 bases and J gave up 5 bases, with 12 bases separating them. The CDR3 contains 14 residues. Here the CDR3 reads CASSKGGFTGELFF. The CDR3 coding sequence is TGTGCCAGCAGCAAGGGGGGGTTTACCGGGGAGCTGTTTTTT.

This rearrangement joins TRBV6-1 to TRBJ2-1; 9 bases agree with TRBD2. CDR3 length: 14 amino acids. Per the germline V gene, CDR1 is MNHNS and CDR2 is SASEGT. J was trimmed by 9 bases and V by 5 bases; bases with no gene match: 8. CDR3 in amino acids: CASSRVAGEFEQFF. For the CDR3, the DNA is TGTGCCAGCAGTAGAGTAGCGGGAGAGTTTGAGCAGTTCTTC.

Only one count was recorded for this clone. The V and J genes are TRBV6-6 and TRBJ2-3; 9 bases agree with TRBD1. The V and J ends lost 8 bases and 1 base, in that order; junction bases with no gene match: 7. Germline V lookup: CDR1 MNHNY, CDR2 SVGAGI (reference sequence). This CDR3 spans 15 amino acids. DNA for the CDR3: TGTGCCAGCGGACAGGGGAAGGGAGGCACAGATACGCAGTATTTT. This encodes CASGQGKGGTDTQYF.

This clone was found a few times. The rearrangement uses TRBV23-1 and TRBJ2-5; possible D gene TRBD2, 5 bases. TRBV23-1 is placed among ORFs of uncertain function. The CDR3 totals 14 residues. Between the trimmed V and J ends, which lost 7 bases and 0 bases, there was a span of 12 bases. The CDR3 nucleotides are TGCGCCAGCAACTTACCGGGAAACCAAGAGACCCAGTACTTC. Amino acids: CASNLPGNQETQYF.

The genes are TRBV4-1 and TRBJ2-5; D is unresolved. V lost 4 bases and J lost 2, with 11 bases in between. CDR1 and CDR2 from the germline V gene are MGHRA and YSYEKL. The CDR3 runs 14 residues. The CDR3: CASSPAPRQETQYF. CDR3 sequence (DNA): TGCGCCAGCAGCCCGGCCCCCCGGCAAGAGACCCAGTACTTC.

This chain connects TRBV28 to TRBJ2-7; TRBD1 agrees at 7 bases. The CDR3 totals 13 residues. Germline V CDR1 and CDR2: MDHEN, SYDVKM. After removal of 8 bases from V and 0 bases from J, the junction contained 4 bases not matched to a gene. The DNA of the CDR3 is TGTGCCAGCGCCGGGACAGCCTCCTACGAGCAGTACTTC. Translating gives CASAGTASYEQYF.

This clone came up once. The CDR3 DNA reads as TGCAGTTGGGACTCCACAGATACGCAGTATTTT. Translated: CSWDSTDTQYF. This sequence joins TRBV29-1 and TRBJ2-3; perhaps TRBD2 as D (6 bases). CDR1 and CDR2 (germline): SQVTM, ANQGSEA. The CDR3 is made up of 11 amino acids.

The chain combines TRBV7-2 with TRBJ1-2; 8 nucleotides line up with TRBD1. The CDR3 has 17 amino acids. V shed 0 bases and J 5 bases; nucleotides not matched to a gene: 11. Germline V gene sequence: CDR1 SGHTA, CDR2 FQGNSA. CDR3 residues: CASSLAGQGAPRYGYTF. Here the CDR3 DNA reads TGTGCCAGCAGCTTAGCGGGGCAGGGGGCGCCTCGGTATGGCTACACCTTC.

The chain combines TRBV28 with TRBJ1-2; no definite D call. Trimming left V 1 base short and J 5 bases short, with 14 bases between. CDR3 length: 15 amino acids. Germline V gene data show CDR1 as MDHEN and CDR2 as SYDVKM. As DNA, the CDR3 is TGTGCCAGCAGTTTATTCGGCAGCCATGATTATGGCTACACCTTC. Protein product: CASSLFGSHDYGYTF.

The chain carries TRBV9 and TRBJ2-1, with 10 bases lining up with TRBD1. This CDR3 spans 14 amino acids. Germline CDR1 SGDLS, CDR2 YYNGEE. Trimming took 1 base from V and 8 from J; bases not matched to a gene: 3. CDR3 in amino acids: CASSVMTGGHEQFF. The CDR3 nucleotides are TGTGCCAGCAGCGTAATGACAGGGGGCCATGAGCAGTTCTTC.

This chain joins TRBV7-2 and TRBJ1-5, with unresolved D. CDR1 SGHTA and CDR2 FQGNSA come from the germline V gene. V lost 1 base, J lost 6 bases, and 7 bases lay in between. This CDR3 has 13 amino acids. CDR3 loop: CASSLDPVQPQHF. The DNA of the CDR3 is TGTGCCAGCAGCTTAGACCCAGTTCAGCCCCAGCATTTT.

This clone was recorded once. Other nucleotide sequences in the sample specify the same CDR3. The chain has TRBV11-2 and TRBJ1-4; tentative D call: TRBD1 (6 bases). The germline CDR1 and CDR2 sequences are SGHAT and FQNNGV. Trimming removed 0 bases from V and 6 bases from J, with 11 bases in between. The CDR3 is 15 residues long. CDR3 residues: CASSLDPGADEKLFF. The CDR3 nucleotides read TGTGCCAGCAGCTTAGATCCAGGGGCGGATGAAAAACTGTTTTTT. Full variable domain (rest looked up from reference TRBV11-2 and TRBJ1-4): EAGVAQSPRYKIIEKRQSVAFWCNPISGHATLYWYQQILGQGPKLLIQFQNNGVVDDSQLPKDRFSAERLKGVDSTLKIQPAKLEDSAVYLCASSLDPGADEKLFFGSGTQLSVL.

V gene TRBV19 combines with J gene TRBJ2-7; D is possibly TRBD1 (5 bases). Germline-derived CDR1 and CDR2 are LNHDA and SQIVND (reference sequence). Between the trimmed V and J ends, which lost 3 bases and 2 bases, there was a span of 11 bases. The CDR3 is made up of 14 amino acids. CDR3 protein: CASSITQDTYEQYF. CDR3 nucleotides: TGTGCCAGTAGTATTACACAGGATACCTACGAGCAGTACTTC.

This chain links TRBV7-3 with TRBJ2-2, with TRBD1 identical over 9 bases. Germline CDR1 and CDR2: SGHTA and FQGTGA. CDR3 length: 15 amino acids. Trimming took 5 bases from V and 4 from J; bases not matched to a gene: 5. The CDR3 nucleotides are TGTGCCAGCAGCCCCGGGACAGGGCGCACCGGGGAGCTGTTTTTT. Amino acid sequence: CASSPGTGRTGELFF.

In nucleotides, the CDR3 is TGTGCCAGTAGAACCACTAGCCCAACCTACGAGCAGTACTTC. Encoded protein: CASRTTSPTYEQYF. The chain links TRBV19 to TRBJ2-7, with D perhaps TRBD2 (6 bases). Trimming took 6 bases from V and 2 from J, leaving 14 bases between them. Germline CDR1 reads LNHDA; CDR2 reads SQIVND (reference sequence). This CDR3 contains 14 residues.

This chain connects TRBV11-2 to TRBJ2-1; D tentatively fits TRBD1 or TRBD2 (5 bases each). V was shortened by 8 bases and J by 6 bases, with 17 bases between the two germline ends. Germline loops: CDR1 SGHAT, CDR2 FQNNGV. CDR3 length: 14 residues. The CDR3 sequence: CASRSRDSGNEQFF. The CDR3 DNA follows: TGTGCCAGCCGAAGCCGTGACAGCGGCAATGAGCAGTTCTTC.

The rearrangement links TRBV25-1 to TRBJ2-7, with D perhaps TRBD1 (5 bases). Germline V lookup: CDR1 MGHDK, CDR2 SYGVNS. Trimming left V 1 base short and J 9 bases short, with 13 bases between. The CDR3 runs to 13 residues. This CDR3 reads CASSESGASGQYF. Here the CDR3 DNA reads TGTGCCAGCAGTGAATCTGGGGCGTCTGGGCAGTACTTC.

The V call is TRBV7-8, the J call TRBJ2-1; the D is unclear. The V gene's germline CDR1 is SGHVS and CDR2 FQNEAQ. The germline V and J ends were trimmed by 0 bases and 9 bases, with 9 bases remaining between them. The CDR3 totals 13 residues. CDR3 bases: TGTGCCAGCAGCTTAGCCCTTAGTGGTGAGCAGTTCTTC. Protein product: CASSLALSGEQFF.